This TCR beta chain was sequenced during a study of immune evolution from preneoplasia to lung adenocarcinoma. This CDR3 has 14 amino acids. CDR1 and CDR2 (germline): SGHNT, YYREEE (reference sequence). J was trimmed by 9 bases and V by 9 bases; bases with no gene match: 15. Using immunoSEQ multiplex PCR, the repertoire was profiled, and TCRdb retains in-frame clones only, with some absent. The sample gives more than 4,000 clones, 70% to 90% of which show up once; over 2.5% is in the top ten. Sequenced material: FFPE invasive lung adenocarcinoma tissue. This sequence originates from a person aged 45 to 60 with lung adenocarcinoma. The chain links TRBV5-4 to TRBJ2-1, with 7 bases matching TRBD2. The CDR3, as DNA: TGTGCCACCCGGATGGGGGGGAGTCTCGGTGAGCAGTTCTTC. Amino acids: CATRMGGSLGEQFF.